This record covers a single T cell receptor beta chain. Its cognate antigen is unknown. Quantitative 5'-RACE with molecular barcodes produced the TCR beta libraries. TCRdb analysed the 5' RACE reads with MiXCR anew, one entry per CDR3 protein. The sample lists about 120,000 distinct CDR3 sequences; approximately 14% were seen once. The data derive from a study of CD8 T cells in ankylosing spondylitis. Study findings and constraints: Prior work had noted some motif variants in reactive arthritis blood and synovial fluid. One TCR beta motif, made up of seven to nine highly homologous variants, appeared characteristic of ankylosing spondylitis blood. A CD8+ phenotype characterized the disease-linked clones, which were relatively rare in peripheral blood.

The CDR3 spans 15 residues. Trimming removed 5 bases from V and 3 bases from J; junction bases left unmatched: 8. Sequencing used blood, either unsorted or a sorted T cell fraction (not recorded which). This sequence originates from a female donor with ankylosing spondylitis or in good health (not recorded which). The chain links TRBV12-3 or TRBV12-4 to TRBJ2-7; 9 bases align to TRBD1. CDR3: CASSLKPGQGYEQYF. The CDR3 DNA follows: TGTGCCAGCAGTCTGAAACCGGGACAGGGCTACGAGCAGTACTTC.